A selection of T cell receptor beta chains follows, all from one sample in a study of blood T cell repertoires in COVID-19. Here immunoSEQ multiplex PCR was the method, and the copy in TCRdb shows in-frame clones only, minus some. The sample shows about 410,000 clones, roughly 88% of them seen only once. Sequencing input: PBMCs or T cells enriched from blood (not recorded which). Receptors were obtained from a man aged 18 to 30 who had recovered from COVID-19. The CDR3 runs from the conserved cysteine through the conserved F or W. The D gene is left open where the match is weak. Size is omitted from some rows. Given values are once, few, many or a class for expanded clones.

v_call: TRBV6-5; clone_size: .; d_call: TRBD1; j_call: TRBJ2-3; cdr3_aa: CASSPDRGKADTQYF; cdr3_nt: TGTGCCAGCAGCCCGGACAGGGGGAAAGCAGATACGCAGTATTTT
v_call: TRBV5-4; clone_size: .; d_call: .; j_call: TRBJ2-1; cdr3_aa: CASSPPSGNEQFF; cdr3_nt: TGTGCCAGCAGCCCCCCCAGCGGAAATGAGCAGTTCTTC
v_call: TRBV5-1; clone_size: .; d_call: TRBD1; j_call: TRBJ1-3; cdr3_aa: CASSLDQQGASGNTIYF; cdr3_nt: TGCGCCAGCAGCTTGGATCAACAGGGGGCCTCTGGAAACACCATATATTTT
v_call: TRBV5-1; clone_size: .; d_call: TRBD2; j_call: TRBJ2-1; cdr3_aa: CASSPRGEPGEQFF; cdr3_nt: TGCGCCAGCAGCCCGCGGGGGGAGCCGGGCGAGCAGTTCTTC
v_call: TRBV19; clone_size: .; d_call: .; j_call: TRBJ1-4; cdr3_aa: CASSIAPAGNEKLFF; cdr3_nt: TGTGCCAGTAGTATAGCCCCGGCCGGGAATGAAAAACTGTTTTTT
v_call: TRBV30; clone_size: .; d_call: TRBD1; j_call: TRBJ1-6; cdr3_aa: CAWGQGSSPLHF; cdr3_nt: TGTGCCTGGGGACAGGGAAGCTCACCCCTCCACTTT
v_call: TRBV19; clone_size: .; d_call: .; j_call: TRBJ2-1; cdr3_aa: CASSSLDKRSYNEQFF; cdr3_nt: TGTGCCAGTAGTTCCTTGGACAAGCGCTCCTACAATGAGCAGTTCTTC
v_call: TRBV19; clone_size: .; d_call: TRBD2; j_call: TRBJ2-7; cdr3_aa: CASCPLAGRAEQYF; cdr3_nt: TGTGCCAGTTGCCCCTTAGCGGGCAGGGCCGAGCAGTACTTC
v_call: TRBV19; clone_size: once; d_call: TRBD1; j_call: TRBJ1-5; cdr3_aa: CASSRLTGGLEPQHF; cdr3_nt: TGTGCCAGTAGCCGTTTGACAGGGGGCTTGGAGCCCCAGCATTTT
v_call: TRBV7-3; clone_size: .; d_call: TRBD2; j_call: TRBJ2-5; cdr3_aa: CASSLPGLAGRTLSQETQYF; cdr3_nt: TGTGCCAGCAGCTTACCCGGACTAGCGGGGCGAACATTATCCCAAGAGACCCAGTACTTC
v_call: TRBV19; clone_size: .; d_call: TRBD1; j_call: TRBJ2-1; cdr3_aa: CASSIPGQDHRDEQFF; cdr3_nt: TGTGCCAGTAGTATCCCAGGACAGGATCATCGGGATGAGCAGTTCTTC
v_call: TRBV27; clone_size: .; d_call: .; j_call: TRBJ1-3; cdr3_aa: CASSLLGQRGNTIYF; cdr3_nt: TGTGCCAGCAGTTTACTTGGGCAGAGAGGAAACACCATATATTTT
v_call: TRBV6-6; clone_size: .; d_call: .; j_call: TRBJ1-5; cdr3_aa: CASSYGDINQPQHF; cdr3_nt: TGTGCCAGCAGTTATGGGGACATAAATCAGCCCCAGCATTTT
v_call: TRBV3-1/TRBV3-2; clone_size: .; d_call: TRBD1; j_call: TRBJ1-2; cdr3_aa: CASSRGTGGALDGYTF; cdr3_nt: TGTGCCAGCAGCCGGGGAACAGGGGGCGCGCTGGATGGCTACACCTTC
v_call: TRBV29-1; clone_size: .; d_call: .; j_call: TRBJ2-7; cdr3_aa: CSVGRAGSYEQYF; cdr3_nt: TGCAGCGTTGGCCGGGCGGGCTCCTACGAGCAGTACTTC
v_call: TRBV27; clone_size: .; d_call: TRBD1; j_call: TRBJ1-1; cdr3_aa: CATNLRADRGYTEAFF; cdr3_nt: TGTGCCACCAACCTAAGAGCTGACAGGGGGTACACTGAAGCTTTCTTT
v_call: TRBV28; clone_size: .; d_call: TRBD1; j_call: TRBJ1-4; cdr3_aa: CASRITGAATNEKLFF; cdr3_nt: TGTGCCAGCAGGATAACAGGGGCCGCAACTAATGAAAAACTGTTTTTT
v_call: TRBV27; clone_size: .; d_call: .; j_call: TRBJ2-5; cdr3_aa: CASSPRPRETQYF; cdr3_nt: TGTGCCAGCAGCCCCCGGCCTAGGGAGACCCAGTACTTC
v_call: TRBV28; clone_size: .; d_call: .; j_call: TRBJ1-1; cdr3_aa: CASSSTGSFPVGSEAFF; cdr3_nt: TGTGCCAGCAGCTCAACAGGGTCATTCCCGGTTGGGAGTGAAGCTTTCTTT
v_call: TRBV4-1; clone_size: .; d_call: .; j_call: TRBJ1-2; cdr3_aa: CASSQDEGGGYTF; cdr3_nt: TGCGCCAGCAGCCAAGATGAAGGAGGAGGCTACACCTTC
v_call: TRBV5-1; clone_size: .; d_call: TRBD2; j_call: TRBJ2-1; cdr3_aa: CASRPPGTGREYNEQFF; cdr3_nt: TGCGCCAGCAGGCCGCCCGGAACGGGGCGGGAGTACAATGAGCAGTTCTTC
v_call: TRBV29-1; clone_size: .; d_call: TRBD1; j_call: TRBJ2-7; cdr3_aa: CSVRTGTGASYEQYF; cdr3_nt: TGCAGCGTCCGAACCGGGACAGGTGCCTCCTACGAGCAGTACTTC
v_call: TRBV6-5; clone_size: .; d_call: .; j_call: TRBJ1-5; cdr3_aa: CASSPSLGNQPQHF; cdr3_nt: TGTGCCAGCAGTCCATCACTAGGCAATCAGCCCCAGCATTTT
v_call: TRBV30; clone_size: few; d_call: .; j_call: TRBJ1-2; cdr3_aa: CAWQRKGALNYGYTF; cdr3_nt: TGTGCCTGGCAACGAAAAGGGGCTCTTAACTATGGCTACACCTTC
v_call: TRBV30; clone_size: .; d_call: .; j_call: TRBJ2-4; cdr3_aa: CAWSVGGAKNIQYF; cdr3_nt: TGTGCCTGGAGTGTAGGCGGGGCCAAAAACATTCAGTACTTC
v_call: TRBV19; clone_size: .; d_call: TRBD1; j_call: TRBJ2-7; cdr3_aa: CASSIAGTGSYEQYF; cdr3_nt: TGTGCCAGTAGTATAGCTGGGACAGGGTCCTACGAGCAGTACTTC
v_call: TRBV6-5; clone_size: .; d_call: .; j_call: TRBJ1-5; cdr3_aa: CASSSSGWNQPQHF; cdr3_nt: TGTGCCAGCAGTTCTTCAGGGTGGAATCAGCCCCAGCATTTT
v_call: TRBV7-9; clone_size: .; d_call: TRBD2; j_call: TRBJ2-1; cdr3_aa: CASRHTETGTSAYNEQFF; cdr3_nt: TGTGCCAGCAGACATACTGAGACCGGGACTAGCGCTTACAATGAGCAGTTCTTC
v_call: TRBV9; clone_size: once; d_call: TRBD2; j_call: TRBJ2-1; cdr3_aa: CASAAGGLGEQFF; cdr3_nt: TGTGCCAGCGCAGCGGGGGGGCTAGGTGAGCAGTTCTTC
v_call: TRBV6-5; clone_size: .; d_call: TRBD1; j_call: TRBJ1-3; cdr3_aa: CASSRDRAGNTIYF; cdr3_nt: TGTGCCAGCAGCCGGGACAGGGCTGGAAACACCATATATTTT
v_call: TRBV19; clone_size: .; d_call: TRBD2; j_call: TRBJ2-1; cdr3_aa: CASSLGTSGFYNEQFF; cdr3_nt: TGTGCCAGTAGTTTAGGGACTAGCGGCTTCTACAATGAGCAGTTCTTC
v_call: TRBV6-5; clone_size: .; d_call: .; j_call: TRBJ2-1; cdr3_aa: CASRESTIEQFF; cdr3_nt: TGTGCCAGCAGGGAGTCCACAATTGAGCAGTTCTTC
v_call: TRBV6-5; clone_size: .; d_call: TRBD1; j_call: TRBJ1-2; cdr3_aa: CASISRDRVSGYTF; cdr3_nt: TGTGCCAGCATTAGCCGGGACAGGGTGTCTGGCTACACCTTC
v_call: TRBV5-1; clone_size: .; d_call: TRBD2; j_call: TRBJ2-2; cdr3_aa: CASSPGTSGRLIGELFF; cdr3_nt: TGCGCCAGCAGCCCCGGGACTAGCGGGAGGTTAATCGGGGAGCTGTTTTTT
v_call: TRBV19; clone_size: .; d_call: TRBD1; j_call: TRBJ1-5; cdr3_aa: CASSFPGGGQPQHF; cdr3_nt: TGTGCCAGTAGTTTCCCAGGGGGCGGTCAGCCCCAGCATTTT
v_call: TRBV28; clone_size: .; d_call: TRBD1; j_call: TRBJ2-7; cdr3_aa: CASRTGVYEQYF; cdr3_nt: TGTGCCAGCAGGACAGGGGTCTACGAGCAGTACTTC
v_call: TRBV10-3; clone_size: .; d_call: .; j_call: TRBJ1-5; cdr3_aa: CAISWTVSNQPQHF; cdr3_nt: TGTGCCATCAGCTGGACAGTTAGCAATCAGCCCCAGCATTTT
v_call: TRBV2; clone_size: .; d_call: .; j_call: TRBJ1-4; cdr3_aa: CASRARTATNEKLFF; cdr3_nt: TGTGCCAGCAGGGCTCGGACAGCAACTAATGAAAAACTGTTTTTT
v_call: TRBV13; clone_size: .; d_call: .; j_call: TRBJ1-2; cdr3_aa: CASSLGRQGLYGYTF; cdr3_nt: TGTGCCAGCAGCTTAGGTCGGCAGGGCCTCTATGGCTACACCTTC
v_call: TRBV7-8; clone_size: .; d_call: .; j_call: TRBJ1-5; cdr3_aa: CASSLVAGFNQPQHF; cdr3_nt: TGTGCCAGCAGCTTAGTTGCAGGGTTCAATCAGCCCCAGCATTTT
v_call: TRBV28; clone_size: .; d_call: TRBD2; j_call: TRBJ2-1; cdr3_aa: CASRAGGTNEQFF; cdr3_nt: TGTGCCAGCAGAGCGGGAGGTACCAATGAGCAGTTCTTC
v_call: TRBV28; clone_size: .; d_call: TRBD2; j_call: TRBJ2-2; cdr3_aa: CASSPLEVSGRSSGELFF; cdr3_nt: TGTGCCAGCAGTCCCCTCGAAGTTAGCGGGAGGTCGAGCGGGGAGCTGTTTTTT
v_call: TRBV5-1; clone_size: .; d_call: .; j_call: TRBJ1-1; cdr3_aa: CASSYGQTIKSTEAFF; cdr3_nt: TGCGCCAGCAGCTACGGACAGACTATTAAGTCCACTGAAGCTTTCTTT
v_call: TRBV4-2; clone_size: .; d_call: .; j_call: TRBJ2-2; cdr3_aa: CASSQASLVTGELFF; cdr3_nt: TGTGCCAGCAGCCAAGCCTCTTTAGTGACCGGGGAGCTGTTTTTT
v_call: TRBV10-2; clone_size: .; d_call: .; j_call: TRBJ2-7; cdr3_aa: CASSPKGPVSVSYEQYF; cdr3_nt: TGCGCCAGCAGCCCCAAAGGCCCGGTCAGCGTCTCCTACGAGCAGTACTTC
v_call: TRBV5-1; clone_size: .; d_call: .; j_call: TRBJ1-1; cdr3_aa: CASSPGSRGRRTEAFF; cdr3_nt: TGCGCCAGCAGCCCCGGCTCGCGGGGGCGGAGGACTGAAGCTTTCTTT
v_call: TRBV20-1; clone_size: .; d_call: .; j_call: TRBJ2-1; cdr3_aa: CSASRDSYNEQFF; cdr3_nt: TGCAGTGCTAGTCGGGACTCTTACAATGAGCAGTTCTTC
v_call: TRBV27; clone_size: .; d_call: TRBD1; j_call: TRBJ1-1; cdr3_aa: CASSSRTGISLAFF; cdr3_nt: TGTGCCAGCAGCTCCCGGACAGGGATATCCCTAGCTTTCTTT
v_call: TRBV9; clone_size: .; d_call: TRBD2; j_call: TRBJ2-7; cdr3_aa: CASSGTSYEQYF; cdr3_nt: TGTGCCAGCAGCGGGACTAGCTACGAGCAGTACTTC
v_call: TRBV7-9; clone_size: .; d_call: TRBD1; j_call: TRBJ2-5; cdr3_aa: CASSATGGWKTQYF; cdr3_nt: TGTGCCAGCAGCGCGACAGGGGGCTGGAAGACCCAGTACTTC
v_call: TRBV20-1; clone_size: .; d_call: .; j_call: TRBJ2-1; cdr3_aa: CSASRPPGNEQFF; cdr3_nt: TGCAGTGCTAGTCGCCCCCCGGGGAATGAGCAGTTCTTC